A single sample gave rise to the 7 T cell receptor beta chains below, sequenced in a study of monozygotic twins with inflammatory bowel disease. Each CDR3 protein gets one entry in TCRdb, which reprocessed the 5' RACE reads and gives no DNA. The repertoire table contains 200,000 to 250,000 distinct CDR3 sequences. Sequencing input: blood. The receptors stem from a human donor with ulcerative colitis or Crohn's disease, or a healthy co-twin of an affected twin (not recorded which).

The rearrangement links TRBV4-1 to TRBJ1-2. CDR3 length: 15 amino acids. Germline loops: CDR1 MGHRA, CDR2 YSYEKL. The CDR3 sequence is CASSQVTDSNYGYTF.

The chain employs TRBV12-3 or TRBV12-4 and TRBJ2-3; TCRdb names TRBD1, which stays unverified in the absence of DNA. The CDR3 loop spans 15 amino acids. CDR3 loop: CASTPWTASTDTQYF.

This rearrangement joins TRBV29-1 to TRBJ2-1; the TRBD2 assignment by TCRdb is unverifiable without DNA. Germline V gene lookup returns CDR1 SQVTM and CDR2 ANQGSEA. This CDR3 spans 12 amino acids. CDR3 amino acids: CSVSLAGEAQFF.

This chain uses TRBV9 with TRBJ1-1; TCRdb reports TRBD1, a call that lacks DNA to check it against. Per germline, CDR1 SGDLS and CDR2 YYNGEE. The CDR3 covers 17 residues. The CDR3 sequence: CASSPVPGQAMNTEAFF.

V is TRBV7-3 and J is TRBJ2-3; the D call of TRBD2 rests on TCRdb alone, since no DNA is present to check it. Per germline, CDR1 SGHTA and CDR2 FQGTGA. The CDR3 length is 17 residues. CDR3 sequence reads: CASSLTRAGGYADTQYF.

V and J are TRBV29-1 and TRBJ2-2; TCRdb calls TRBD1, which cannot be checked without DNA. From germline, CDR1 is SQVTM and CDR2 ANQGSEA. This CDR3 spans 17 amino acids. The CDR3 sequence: CSVGLLIGQGTTGELFF.

The CDR3 sequence is CASSSSSGPSTDTQYF. This sequence joins TRBV7-2 and TRBJ2-3; TCRdb's D call, TRBD2, is unchecked because there is no DNA. Germline values: CDR1 SGHTA, CDR2 FQGNSA. The CDR3 covers 16 residues.